This passage covers 10 T cell receptor beta chains from one sample sequenced in a study of shared clonotypes between healthy human individuals. Libraries were prepared by immunoSEQ multiplex PCR; TCRdb keeps only in-frame clonotypes and omits some of them. The data show about 1.9 million clones, with 80% to 95% seen just once and around 1.8% held by the top ten. Naive CD8 cells, CD45RO-negative and positively selected for CCR7, excluded terminally differentiated effector memory CD45RA+ cells. Sequencing was done on a sample of naive CD8+ T cells from PBMCs. Every receptor here comes from a man younger than 30 in good health. Some clones in this sample may be carry-over from other donors' samples.

The chain combines TRBV19 with TRBJ2-5; possible D gene TRBD1, 6 bases. There are 15 residues in the CDR3. CDR1 is LNHDA and CDR2 is SQIVND in the germline V gene (reference sequence). V was cut by 5 bases and J by 5 bases, with 18 bases left in between. The CDR3, as DNA: TGTGCCAGTAGTGCAACAGGGAATTGGCGGGAGACCCAGTACTTC. Residues: CASSATGNWRETQYF. Full variable domain (remainder filled in from reference TRBV19 and TRBJ2-5): DGGITQSPKYLFRKEGQNVTLSCEQNLNHDAMYWYRQDPGQGLRLIYYSQIVNDFQKGDIAEGYSVSREKKESFPLTVTSAQKNPTAFYLCASSATGNWRETQYFGPGTRLLVL.

This chain links TRBV28 with TRBJ2-3; 7 bases match TRBD1. The V gene's germline CDR1 is MDHEN and CDR2 SYDVKM. This CDR3 has 13 amino acids. V lost 6 bases and J lost 3; bases outside the gene matches: 3. In nucleotides, the CDR3 is TGTGCCAGCAGAAAACAGGGGACAGATACGCAGTATTTT. This codes for CASRKQGTDTQYF.

This chain links TRBV7-9 with TRBJ2-5; D not certain. The CDR3 is made up of 15 amino acids. Trimming cost V 6 bases and J 1 base, with 15 bases left between them. The V gene's germline CDR1 is SEHNR and CDR2 FQNEAQ (reference sequence). Written as DNA, the CDR3 is TGTGCCAGCAGTGGATTGTTGGCAGTCCAAGAGACCCAGTACTTC. Translating it yields CASSGLLAVQETQYF.

V and J are TRBV27 and TRBJ2-1; possible D gene TRBD1, 5 bases. CDR3 length: 15 residues. CDR1 is MNHEY and CDR2 is SMNVEV in the germline V gene (reference sequence). Trimming stripped 2 bases from V and 3 bases from J, with 11 bases between. The CDR3 region has the DNA TGTGCCAGCAGTTTAAAGGGGTCAAGCTACAATGAGCAGTTCTTC. Protein product: CASSLKGSSYNEQFF.

The gene calls are TRBV7-8 and TRBJ1-1; no definite D call. The V end lost 1 base, the J end lost 4 bases, and 10 bases lay between the germline ends. There are 14 residues in the CDR3. CDR1 and CDR2 from the germline V gene are SGHVS and FQNEAQ. CDR3 loop: CASSLGYEGTEAFF. CDR3 nucleotide sequence: TGTGCCAGCAGCTTAGGGTACGAGGGCACTGAAGCTTTCTTT.

The chain joins TRBV7-9 to TRBJ2-1; 16 bases fit TRBD2. Trimming at V came to 5 bases and at J to 6 bases, leaving 10 bases not matched to a gene. Looked up from germline, CDR1 is SEHNR and CDR2 is FQNEAQ (reference sequence). The CDR3 totals 18 residues. CDR3 in DNA: TGTGCCAGCAGCCCGCTCCCGGGACTAGCGGGAGGGTCCAATGAGCAGTTCTTC. It encodes CASSPLPGLAGGSNEQFF. Variable domain in full (rest from reference TRBV7-9 and TRBJ2-1): DTGVSQNPRHKITKRGQNVTFRCDPISEHNRLYWYRQTLGQGPEFLTYFQNEAQLEKSRLLSDRFSAERPKGSFSTLEIQRTEQGDSAMYLCASSPLPGLAGGSNEQFFGPGTRLTVL.

The rearrangement links TRBV19 to TRBJ2-3; 8 positions agree with TRBD1. The CDR3 runs to 15 residues. The V segment lost 1 base and the J segment 4 bases; nucleotides outside the gene matches: 4. Germline CDR1 is LNHDA and CDR2 is SQIVND (reference sequence). Here the CDR3 DNA reads TGTGCCAGTAGTATAGGCGCAGGGGGCGCAGATACGCAGTATTTT. This sequence encodes CASSIGAGGADTQYF.

The chain joins TRBV9 to TRBJ2-1; the D gene is possibly TRBD2 (6 bases). CDR1 and CDR2 from the germline V gene are SGDLS and YYNGEE. Trimming pared 4 bases from V and 1 base from J, leaving 15 bases between. The length of the CDR3 is 16 residues. As DNA, the CDR3 is TGTGCCAGCAGCCCTCAAGGAGGGAGGTCCTACAATGAGCAGTTCTTC. This sequence encodes CASSPQGGRSYNEQFF. Based on the CDR3 plus reference TRBV9 and TRBJ2-1, the full variable domain is DSGVTQTPKHLITATGQRVTLRCSPRSGDLSVYWYQQSLDQGLQFLIQYYNGEERAKGNILERFSAQQFPDLHSELNLSSLELGDSALYFCASSPQGGRSYNEQFFGPGTRLTVL.

The V and J genes are TRBV5-6 and TRBJ2-5; D remains ambiguous. Germline assignment: CDR1 SGHDT and CDR2 YYEEEE. This CDR3 is built from 14 residues. Trimming removed 4 bases at V and 4 bases at J, with 14 bases between. CDR3 nucleotide sequence: TGTGCCAGCAGCCGCACCCGGGTTTTAGAGACCCAGTACTTC. This sequence encodes CASSRTRVLETQYF.

This chain uses TRBV6-5 with TRBJ2-1; TRBD1 matches at 7 bases. Germline trimming cut 6 bases from V and 8 bases from J; bases unmatched to any gene: 7. The CDR3 is made up of 13 amino acids. Germline values: CDR1 MNHEY, CDR2 SVGAGI. CDR3 DNA: TGTGCCAGCAGCCCTGACAGGGTCGATGAGCAGTTCTTC. As protein: CASSPDRVDEQFF.